This T cell receptor beta chain was sequenced in a study of PD-1 blockade in classical Hodgkin lymphoma. The assay was immunoSEQ multiplex PCR, and TCRdb's table has in-frame clones only and misses some. The profile shows 50,000 to 65,000 clones, nearly 90% of them singletons. This sample's time point: cycle 4 day 1 (C4D1), after about 6 weeks of nivolumab. Relapses following autologous stem cell transplantation were seen in all patients, with brentuximab vedotin exposure varying. Trimming took 0 bases from V and 8 from J, leaving 11 bases between them. The CDR3 contains 13 residues. The germline CDR1 and CDR2 sequences are GTSNPN and SVGIG (reference sequence). This clone was seen a few times.

The source is a human donor with classical Hodgkin lymphoma. The J gene is TRBJ2-1, the V gene TRBV30; D not resolved. The sequences come from peripheral blood mononuclear cells (PBMCs), collected before the fourth cycle of nivolumab. In DNA form, the CDR3 reads TGTGCCTGGAGTGTAACCGGTGATGATGAGCAGTTCTTC. Translated: CAWSVTGDDEQFF. The variable domain in full, with the rest retrieved from reference TRBV30 and TRBJ2-1, is SQTIHQWPATLVQPVGSPLSLECTVEGTSNPNLYWYRQAAGRGLQLLFYSVGIGQISSEVPQNLSASRPQDRQFILSSKKLLLSDSGFYLCAWSVTGDDEQFFGPGTRLTVL.